What follows are 25 T cell receptor beta chains derived from one specimen sequenced in a study of beta chain features in type 1 diabetes. Every bit of the isolated RNA underwent reverse transcription, so sequencing read expressed TCRB transcripts. TCRdb's copy holds only in-frame clones and misses some; the assay was immunoSEQ multiplex PCR. The data hold roughly 450,000 clones, with over 11% observed a single time. The sequencing sample was made of naive CD4+ T cells from blood. The receptors originated from a man aged 25 to 45 in good health.

This clone was recorded a few times. The chain couples TRBV2 to TRBJ2-1; 12 bases agree with TRBD2. Germline assignment: CDR1 SNHLY and CDR2 FYNNEI. This CDR3 is built from 16 residues. V lost 6 bases and J lost 5; bases outside the gene matches: 8. In nucleotides, the CDR3 is TGTGCCAGCAGGCCGCGACTAGCGGGAGTCCACAATGAGCAGTTCTTC. Protein sequence: CASRPRLAGVHNEQFF.

This clone was recorded a few times. The chain combines TRBV5-1 with TRBJ2-3; a possible D gene is TRBD1 (5 bases). Germline-derived CDR1 and CDR2 are SGHRS and YFSETQ. V was trimmed by 10 bases and J by 1 base, leaving 13 bases between them. CDR3 length: 13 residues. CDR3 sequence (DNA): TGCGCCTCGACCCAAGGGGGCACAGATACGCAGTATTTT. Its protein is CASTQGGTDTQYF.

This chain uses TRBV25-1 with TRBJ1-1, with D perhaps matching TRBD1 (5 bases). Looked up from germline, CDR1 is MGHDK and CDR2 is SYGVNS. The CDR3 consists of 13 residues. Trimming removed 3 bases at V and 8 bases at J, with 13 bases between. The CDR3 reads CASSDSLQGEAFF. The DNA for the CDR3 is TGTGCCAGCAGTGACTCCCTCCAGGGAGAAGCTTTCTTT.

The sample holds a few counts of this clone. The chain is built from TRBV7-8 and TRBJ2-2; D may be TRBD1 (5 bases). Trimming removed 3 bases from V and 6 bases from J, with 17 bases in between. This CDR3 spans 16 amino acids. Per the germline V gene, CDR1 is SGHVS and CDR2 is FQNEAQ. The CDR3 sequence: CASSLASRVSPGELFF. The CDR3 DNA reads as TGTGCCAGCAGCTTGGCCTCCAGGGTTTCCCCCGGGGAGCTGTTTTTT.

This clone was detected only a few times. The V gene is TRBV5-4, the J gene TRBJ2-1; D uncertain. Trimming removed 0 bases from V and 4 bases from J, with 5 bases in between. The V gene's germline CDR1 is SGHNT and CDR2 YYREEE (reference sequence). The CDR3 spans 13 residues. CDR3 DNA: TGTGCCAGCAGCTTGGTGGGTTACAATGAGCAGTTCTTC. Amino acid sequence: CASSLVGYNEQFF.

The V call is TRBV12-5, the J call TRBJ2-7; D might be TRBD1 (6 bases). V was clipped by 2 bases and J by 3 bases, with 14 bases between them. CDR3 length: 15 residues. In germline, CDR1 is LGHNT, CDR2 FRNRAP. DNA of the CDR3: TGTGCTAGTGGTTTGCTCGCAGGGGAAATCTACGAGCAGTACGTC. This sequence encodes CASGLLAGEIYEQYV.

The chain uses TRBV15 and TRBJ1-1; no definite D call. The V and J ends lost 6 bases and 1 base respectively, with 12 bases between them. The CDR3 totals 14 residues. The germline gives CDR1 LNHNV, CDR2 YYDKDF (reference sequence). CDR3 amino acids: CATSRVEPNTEAFF. The CDR3 DNA sequence: TGTGCCACCAGTCGAGTTGAGCCGAACACTGAAGCTTTCTTT.

This clone appeared a few times. The chain combines TRBV7-3 with TRBJ2-5, with D possibly TRBD1 on 6 matching bases. This CDR3 comprises 15 residues. Trimming stripped 5 bases from V and 2 bases from J, with 15 bases between. Per the germline V gene, CDR1 is SGHTA and CDR2 is FQGTGA. Written as DNA, the CDR3 is TGTGCCAGCAGCGCCTCCGGGACAATACAAGAGACCCAGTACTTC. Protein sequence: CASSASGTIQETQYF.

The gene calls are TRBV19 and TRBJ1-5; possibly TRBD1 for D (5 bases). V lost 4 bases and J 13 bases, leaving 17 bases between the germline ends. Germline values: CDR1 LNHDA, CDR2 SQIVND (reference sequence). The CDR3 length is 13 residues. The CDR3 DNA reads as TGTGCCAGTAGTAAAAGGACACCGATAAAACAGCATTTT. This gives the protein CASSKRTPIKQHF. Drawing the rest from reference TRBV19 and TRBJ1-5, the complete variable domain is DGGITQSPKYLFRKEGQNVTLSCEQNLNHDAMYWYRQDPGQGLRLIYYSQIVNDFQKGDIAEGYSVSREKKESFPLTVTSAQKNPTAFYLCASSKRTPIKQHFGDGTRLSIL.

This sequence joins TRBV29-1 and TRBJ2-1; no clear D gene. The germline CDR1 and CDR2 sequences are SQVTM and ANQGSEA. This CDR3 has 12 residues. V was clipped by 5 bases and J by 3 bases, with 8 bases between them. The CDR3 DNA follows: TGCAGCGTTTTAAGGAGCTACAATGAGCAGTTCTTC. Translating it yields CSVLRSYNEQFF.

This sequence joins TRBV7-9 and TRBJ2-1; 9 nucleotides match TRBD1. CDR1 is SEHNR and CDR2 is FQNEAQ in the germline V gene (reference sequence). CDR3 length: 16 residues. Trimming took 7 bases from V and 5 from J; bases not matched to a gene: 12. The CDR3 coding sequence is TGTGCCAGCATCAGAATAGGGACAGGGCTAAACAATGAGCAGTTCTTC. Amino acid sequence: CASIRIGTGLNNEQFF.

The chain has TRBV7-2 and TRBJ2-5, with D unclear. The germline V and J ends were trimmed by 5 bases and 2 bases, with 6 bases remaining between them. Germline values: CDR1 SGHTA, CDR2 FQGNSA. The CDR3 extends over 12 amino acids. CDR3 DNA: TGTGCCAGCAGCGGGCTACAAGAGACCCAGTACTTC. Protein: CASSGLQETQYF.

The V gene is TRBV7-6, the J gene TRBJ1-2; the D gene is possibly TRBD1 (6 bases). The length of the CDR3 is 13 residues. V shed 3 bases and J shed 4 bases, with 9 bases lying between them. Germline CDR1 is SGHVS and CDR2 is FNYEAQ. In DNA, the CDR3 is TGTGCCAGCAGCTTTGGGACAAGCTATGGCTACACCTTC. This codes for CASSFGTSYGYTF.

This clone turned up a few times. V and J are TRBV2 and TRBJ2-5; 7 bases agree with TRBD2. Trimming cost V 2 bases and J 2 bases; bases outside gene matches: 5. Germline assignment: CDR1 SNHLY and CDR2 FYNNEI. CDR3 size: 15 residues. The CDR3 region is CASSEPASGQETQYF. CDR3 nucleotides: TGTGCCAGCAGTGAACCGGCTAGCGGTCAAGAGACCCAGTACTTC.

This clone was seen more than once but under ten times. The chain links TRBV25-1 to TRBJ2-2; the D is unclear. Trimming removed 1 base at V and 0 bases at J, with 9 bases between. Germline V gene sequence: CDR1 MGHDK, CDR2 SYGVNS. The CDR3 length is 16 residues. The chain's CDR3 is CASSEFRVANTGELFF. Written as DNA, the CDR3 is TGTGCCAGCAGTGAATTTCGAGTCGCGAACACCGGGGAGCTGTTTTTT.

This clone was seen a few times. The V gene is TRBV10-3, the J gene TRBJ2-3; D could derive from TRBD1 or TRBD2 (5 bases each). From germline, CDR1 is ENHRY and CDR2 SYGVKD. Trimming left V 6 bases short and J 2 bases short, with 12 bases between. The CDR3 totals 14 residues. The CDR3 protein is CAIRGDSSTDTQYF. DNA of the CDR3: TGTGCCATCAGGGGAGACAGTTCCACAGATACGCAGTATTTT.

The gene calls are TRBV19 and TRBJ1-1; TRBD1 matches at 7 bases. Per germline, CDR1 LNHDA and CDR2 SQIVND (reference sequence). V dropped 1 base and J dropped 0; count of bases not matched to a gene: 11. This CDR3 has 18 residues. The CDR3 here is CASSIVRTGRSMNTEAFF. The CDR3 nucleotides read TGTGCCAGTAGTATAGTTCGGACAGGAAGGTCCATGAACACTGAAGCTTTCTTT.

The chain recombines TRBV30 with TRBJ2-1; 9 positions match TRBD2. Unmatched junction bases numbered 10, after V lost 5 bases and J lost 11 bases. The CDR3 contains 13 residues. Looked up from germline, CDR1 is GTSNPN and CDR2 is SVGIG (reference sequence). CDR3 region: CAWSGLASFKQFF. The CDR3 DNA reads as TGTGCCTGGTCGGGACTAGCTAGCTTTAAGCAGTTCTTC. Using reference TRBV30 and TRBJ2-1 for the parts outside the CDR3, the full variable domain is SQTIHQWPATLVQPVGSPLSLECTVEGTSNPNLYWYRQAAGRGLQLLFYSVGIGQISSEVPQNLSASRPQDRQFILSSKKLLLSDSGFYLCAWSGLASFKQFFGPGTRLTVL.

This chain uses TRBV7-2 with TRBJ2-1, with a possible D match to TRBD2 (5 bases). Trimming removed 5 bases from V and 0 bases from J, with 14 bases in between. The CDR3 is 16 amino acids. CDR1 is SGHTA and CDR2 is FQGNSA in the germline V gene. CDR3 DNA sequence: TGTGCCAGCAGCGCCCACGGCACTAGCTCCTACAATGAGCAGTTCTTC. Translating gives CASSAHGTSSYNEQFF.

This clone was observed a few times. The gene calls are TRBV30 and TRBJ2-5, with 8 bases that match TRBD2. CDR1 is GTSNPN and CDR2 is SVGIG in the germline V gene (reference sequence). The CDR3 has 18 residues. The junction had 20 bases not matched to a gene; V was cut back by 6 bases and J by 2 bases. Written as DNA, the CDR3 is TGTGCCTGTACCCCGGCAGGGAGGATAGCGGGGCGACAAGAGACCCAGTACTTC. This codes for CACTPAGRIAGRQETQYF.

This clone was picked up a small number of times. V is TRBV1 and J is TRBJ2-7; the table's D call TRBD2 went unverified against the DNA. TRBV1 represents a pseudogene. CDR3 length: 18 residues. In DNA form, the CDR3 reads TGCACCAGCAGCCAAGGGCAGCTGGGGGGCGGGAGATCCCGCGAGCAGTACGTC. Its protein is CTSSQGQLGGGRSREQYV.

This clone was seen a handful of times. V and J are TRBV30 and TRBJ2-6, with D uncertain. Germline CDR1 GTSNPN, CDR2 SVGIG (reference sequence). The CDR3 loop spans 13 amino acids. V lost 3 bases and J lost 2, with 5 bases in between. CDR3 loop: CAWRSPGANVLTF. The DNA of the CDR3 is TGTGCCTGGAGGAGCCCTGGGGCCAACGTCCTGACTTTC. Using reference TRBV30 and TRBJ2-6 for the parts outside the CDR3, the full variable domain is SQTIHQWPATLVQPVGSPLSLECTVEGTSNPNLYWYRQAAGRGLQLLFYSVGIGQISSEVPQNLSASRPQDRQFILSSKKLLLSDSGFYLCAWRSPGANVLTFGAGSRLTVL.

This clone turned up a few times. The CDR3 protein is CASSQLVAGKLYNEQFF. The CDR3 nucleotides read TGCGCCAGCAGCCAATTGGTGGCGGGAAAGCTTTACAATGAGCAGTTCTTC. V usage is TRBV4-3 and J usage is TRBJ2-1, with TRBD2 as a possible D gene (6 bases). In germline, CDR1 is LGHNA, CDR2 YSLEER. Between the trimmed V and J ends, which lost 2 bases and 4 bases, there was a span of 18 bases. The CDR3 spans 17 residues.

This clone has a handful of counts. The genes are TRBV9 and TRBJ1-6; D perhaps matches TRBD1 (5 bases). V was cut by 6 bases and J by 5 bases, with 12 bases left in between. From germline, CDR1 is SGDLS and CDR2 YYNGEE. The CDR3 has 14 residues. CDR3 region: CASTRGRNNSPLHF. The CDR3 DNA reads TGTGCCAGCACTAGGGGCCGAAATAATTCACCCCTCCACTTT. The complete variable domain, with remaining parts taken from reference TRBV9 and TRBJ1-6, reads DSGVTQTPKHLITATGQRVTLRCSPRSGDLSVYWYQQSLDQGLQFLIQYYNGEERAKGNILERFSAQQFPDLHSELNLSSLELGDSALYFCASTRGRNNSPLHFGNGTRLTVT.

This chain connects TRBV7-2 to TRBJ1-1; D not certain. This CDR3 has 14 amino acids. In germline, CDR1 is SGHTA, CDR2 FQGNSA. The V end lost 8 bases, the J end lost 2 bases, and 15 bases lay between the germline ends. The CDR3: CASLSGVGNTEAFF. The CDR3 coding sequence is TGTGCCAGCCTTTCCGGGGTCGGAAACACTGAAGCTTTCTTT. Looking up the rest from reference TRBV7-2 and TRBJ1-1 gives the full variable domain: GAGVSQSPSNKVTEKGKDVELRCDPISGHTALYWYRQSLGQGLEFLIYFQGNSAPDKSGLPSDRFSAERTGGSVSTLTIQRTQQEDSAVYLCASLSGVGNTEAFFGQGTRLTVV.